This is a list of T cell receptor beta chains from one sample in a study of blood T cell repertoires in COVID-19. The protocol was immunoSEQ multiplex PCR, while the TCRdb copy is restricted to in-frame clones and leaves out a portion. The table lists 300,000 to 350,000 clones, more than 70% of them singletons. Sequenced input: peripheral blood. These receptors were obtained from a woman in her 70s with COVID-19, enrolled during active disease. Both conserved end residues are part of each CDR3. The order of the fields is V gene, J gene, D gene, clone size, CDR3 DNA, CDR3 protein. D genes are given only for firm matches. A row's size may be missing; if present it is once, few, many or a size class.

>TRBV18|TRBJ1-4|NA|NA
TGTGCCAGCTCACACGTCGGGGGGGCAACTAATGAAAAACTGTTTTTT
CASSHVGGATNEKLFF
>TRBV28|TRBJ1-1|TRBD1|NA
TGTGCCAGCATTACGGACAGGGTCGCTGAAGCTTTCTTT
CASITDRVAEAFF
>TRBV27|TRBJ1-1|NA|NA
TGTGCCAGCAGTCCTACCCGAGAAGGGCGGGGTGAAGCTTTCTTT
CASSPTREGRGEAFF
>TRBV9|TRBJ2-2|NA|NA
TGTGCCAGCACCGCGTCGGGGTCGGGCACCGGGGAGCTGTTTTTT
CASTASGSGTGELFF
>TRBV7-2|TRBJ2-5|TRBD2|NA
TGTGCCAGCAGCTTGAGACTAGCGGGGGGGCCGGAGACCCAGTACTTC
CASSLRLAGGPETQYF
>TRBV2|TRBJ1-5|NA|NA
TGTGCCAGCAGTGAAAGATTGGGGGCAGATCAGCCCCAGCATTTT
CASSERLGADQPQHF
>TRBV2|TRBJ1-1|NA|NA
TGTGCCTCTATGAGCGGGGCTGAAGCTTTCTTT
CASMSGAEAFF
>TRBV28|TRBJ1-1|NA|NA
TGTGCCAGCAGTCCTGAAAGCACAGGGCATATAGAAGCTTTCTTT
CASSPESTGHIEAFF
>TRBV4-1|TRBJ1-4|NA|NA
TGCGCCAGCAGCCAAGATGAGGGGGTCACTAATGAAAAACTGTTTTTT
CASSQDEGVTNEKLFF
>TRBV5-1|TRBJ1-1|NA|NA
TGCGCCAGCAGCTTCGAGTACGGTGAAGCTTTCTTT
CASSFEYGEAFF
>TRBV5-4|TRBJ1-1|TRBD1|NA
TGTGCCAGCAGCCGGGACAGAGGAAACACTGAAGCTTTCTTT
CASSRDRGNTEAFF
>TRBV3-1/TRBV3-2|TRBJ2-3|TRBD2|once
TGTGCCAGCAGCCCGGGATGGACTAGCGGCTCTAGCACAGATACGCAGTATTTT
CASSPGWTSGSSTDTQYF
>TRBV5-4|TRBJ1-1|TRBD1|NA
TGTGCCAGCAGCTCCCCGACAGGGGAGACTGAAGCTTTCTTT
CASSSPTGETEAFF
>TRBV4-3|TRBJ2-7|TRBD1|NA
TGCGCCAGCAGCCAAGCCGTGACAGGGGGCGTTGAGCAGTACTTC
CASSQAVTGGVEQYF
>TRBV9|TRBJ2-5|NA|once
TGTGCCAGCAGCGTAGGAACAGGTGACCAAGAGACCCAGTACTTC
CASSVGTGDQETQYF
>TRBV10-1|TRBJ1-5|NA|NA
TGCGCCAGCGGGAGGGTCAATCAGCCCCAGCATTTT
CASGRVNQPQHF
>TRBV19|TRBJ1-3|TRBD1|NA
TGTGCCAGTAGCCGACAGGGAGGAGGCTCTGGAAACACCATATATTTT
CASSRQGGGSGNTIYF
>TRBV5-1|TRBJ2-5|TRBD1|once
TGCGCCAGCAGCTCACCTCGGGACAGGGGGCGGGAGACCCAGTACTTC
CASSSPRDRGRETQYF
>TRBV18|TRBJ1-2|NA|NA
TGTGCCAGCTCACCTTTCGAGGGTGGCTATGGCTACACCTTC
CASSPFEGGYGYTF
>TRBV6-1|TRBJ2-1|NA|NA
TGTGCCAGCAGTGAAAGGGGTGGAAGTGCGGTCTTC
CASSERGGSAVF
>TRBV5-4|TRBJ2-2|TRBD2|NA
TGTGCCAGCAAGGCGGCGGGGGGACCGACTTCGAACACCGGGGAGCTGTTTTTT
CASKAAGGPTSNTGELFF
>TRBV2|TRBJ2-3|TRBD2|NA
TGTGCCAGCAGTCCCCGACTAGCGGGGGGCGGGGGTACGCAGTATTTT
CASSPRLAGGGGTQYF
>TRBV19|TRBJ2-1|TRBD1|NA
TGTGCCAGTAGTACTCGGGACAGGGGGTTTAATGAGCAGTTCTTC
CASSTRDRGFNEQFF
>TRBV5-6|TRBJ1-3|TRBD1|NA
TGTGCCAGCAGCGCCAGAGGGACAGGGGACTCTGGAAACACCATATATTTT
CASSARGTGDSGNTIYF
>TRBV4-1|TRBJ2-1|TRBD1|NA
TGCGCCAGCAGCTCGGGACAGGGGACCTATGAGCAGTTCTTC
CASSSGQGTYEQFF
>TRBV2|TRBJ1-5|TRBD1|NA
TGTGCCAGCAGTGTCTGGACAGGGACTAGCAATCAGCCCCAGCATTTT
CASSVWTGTSNQPQHF
>TRBV5-4|TRBJ1-1|TRBD1|NA
TGTGCCAGCAGCTCCGGCCGGGACAGGAACACTGAAGCTTTCTTT
CASSSGRDRNTEAFF
>TRBV5-6|TRBJ1-5|NA|few
TGTGCCAGCAGTCAACTTCATAGTCAGCCCCAGCATTTT
CASSQLHSQPQHF
>TRBV5-1|TRBJ1-4|NA|NA
TGCGCCAGCAGCTTGTCCGGGGAAACTAATGAAAAACTGTTTTTT
CASSLSGETNEKLFF
>TRBV11-2|TRBJ2-3|TRBD2|NA
TGTGCCAGCAGCTTTAGCGGGGGAGGAGGAGATACGCAGTATTTT
CASSFSGGGGDTQYF
>TRBV28|TRBJ1-2|NA|NA
TGTGCCAGCAGTGCCCGGGGGGGGTATGGCTACACCTTC
CASSARGGYGYTF
>TRBV27|TRBJ2-7|TRBD1|few
TGTGCCAGCACGGGGCGGAGGGACAGGGCAAACCACTCACCCTACGAGCAGTACTTC
CASTGRRDRANHSPYEQYF
>TRBV28|TRBJ2-5|NA|NA
TGTGCCAGCAGTTCTTTCGCAGGGAGGCAGACCCAGTACTTC
CASSSFAGRQTQYF
>TRBV10-3|TRBJ1-2|NA|NA
TGTGCCATCAGTCCTGTGGGGGGGAACTATGGCTACACCTTC
CAISPVGGNYGYTF
>TRBV20-1|TRBJ2-4|NA|NA
TGCAGTGCTGGACATACCAGCCGTCAGTACTTC
CSAGHTSRQYF
>TRBV27|TRBJ1-1|TRBD1|NA
TGTGCCAGCAGTCCCCTACAGGGGGCAAAAACTGAAGCTTTCTTT
CASSPLQGAKTEAFF
>TRBV7-9|TRBJ2-1|NA|NA
TGTGCCAGCAGCTTGGGCCTTGGGGCGGGGCTTTACAATGAGCAGTTCTTC
CASSLGLGAGLYNEQFF
>TRBV28|TRBJ1-2|TRBD1|NA
TGTGCCAGCAGCCCGGGACAGGGGTGGGGCTACACCTTC
CASSPGQGWGYTF
>TRBV7-6|TRBJ2-5|NA|NA
TGTGCCAGCAGCTTAAATCGCCCTAGGATCTCTTCTATTCAAGAGACCCAGTACTTC
CASSLNRPRISSIQETQYF
>TRBV10-3|TRBJ1-2|NA|NA
TGTGCCATCAGTGGTAGAGAGGGAACAGATGGCTACACCTTC
CAISGREGTDGYTF
>TRBV30|TRBJ2-5|NA|NA
TGTGCCTGGAGTGTAGGAGCCTCGGGAGAGACCCAGTACTTC
CAWSVGASGETQYF
>TRBV5-1|TRBJ2-7|TRBD1|NA
TGCGCCAGCAGCGGGACAGGGGGCCCCTACGAGCAGTACTTC
CASSGTGGPYEQYF
>TRBV29-1|TRBJ2-5|TRBD2|NA
TGCAGCGTTGAAGATCTCGCGGGGGGACCCCAAGGGACCCAGTACTTC
CSVEDLAGGPQGTQYF
>TRBV9|TRBJ2-3|NA|NA
TGTGCCAGCAGCGTAGCCGCTGGGTCGAGGGGGAGCACAGATACGCAGTATTTT
CASSVAAGSRGSTDTQYF
>TRBV5-1|TRBJ2-5|NA|NA
TGCGCCAGCAGCTTCTATAGGGGATTCCTTCAAGAGACCCAGTACTTC
CASSFYRGFLQETQYF
>TRBV4-2|TRBJ2-3|NA|few
TGTGCCAGCAGCCAAGATGCGGCGGGGATTAGCACAGATACGCAGTATTTT
CASSQDAAGISTDTQYF
>TRBV11-2|TRBJ1-2|TRBD1|NA
TGTGCCAGCAGCTTAGCGACAGGGAACTATGGCTACACCTTC
CASSLATGNYGYTF
>TRBV9|TRBJ1-2|NA|NA
TGTGCCAGCAGCGTAGACAGTAACTATGGCTACACCTTC
CASSVDSNYGYTF
>TRBV24-1|TRBJ2-1|TRBD1|NA
TGTGCCACCAGTGATACCCACGGGACAGGGGTCTACAATGAGCAGTTCTTC
CATSDTHGTGVYNEQFF
>TRBV7-9|TRBJ1-6|TRBD1|NA
TGTGCCAGCAGCCTACACCGGGACAGGGGGCTCTCACCCCTCCACTTT
CASSLHRDRGLSPLHF
>TRBV23-1|TRBJ2-7|TRBD1|NA
TGCGCCAGCAGTCTTGAGACAGGGTCCTACGAGCAGTACTTC
CASSLETGSYEQYF
>TRBV10-2|TRBJ2-3|TRBD2|NA
TGCGCCAGCTTTCCTAGCGGGGGGGCCGAAGATACGCAGTATTTT
CASFPSGGAEDTQYF